This T cell receptor (beta chain) came from a study of cytomegalovirus exposure and HLA in healthy donors. Study conclusions and caveats: TCR beta chains numbering more than 150 were designated cytomegalovirus-associated. HLA alleles were associated with around 17,000 TCR beta sequences in a later analysis at 0.05 false discovery rate. Sequences of the TCR beta chain were said to predict the HLA-A and HLA-B alleles of most subjects accurately. As a later analysis showed, a missense DCLRE1C variant was linked to trimming of TCR beta V- and J-genes.

The PCR was carried out with 60 Vbeta primers and 13 Jbeta primers. Here immunoSEQ multiplex PCR was the method, and the copy in TCRdb shows in-frame clones only, minus some. Of 50,000 to 70,000 clones in the sample, less than 65% were seen once. The sample holds a few counts of this clone. Its antigen remains unidentified. The germline V gene has CDR1 MGHRA and CDR2 YSYEKL. V trimming: 4 bases; J trimming: 2 bases; junction bases outside the gene matches: 3. The CDR3 length is 17 residues. What was sequenced was PBMCs. This TCR was sampled from a man aged 25 to 40 in good health and CMV-seronegative. The chain couples TRBV4-1 to TRBJ1-6; 12 nucleotides agree with TRBD1. The DNA for the CDR3 is TGCGCCAGCAGCCTGGGACAGGGGGCAACCTATAATTCACCCCTCCACTTT. Translated, it gives CASSLGQGATYNSPLHF.